The source of this TCR beta chain is a study of T cells expressing NK-cell markers. Whole-study findings and limits: The CD3+CD56-NKG2C+ fraction of a handful of donors was likewise dominated by these clonotypes. The dominant NKG2C+ clonotypes represented about 1.0-7.5% of CD8+ T cells in more than five donors.

In regard to this clonotype: Its antigen is still unknown.

Template switching by 5'RACE with UMIs generated the TCR beta cDNA. TCRdb derives one entry per CDR3 protein from the 5' RACE reads, leaving out DNA. In total, the table holds about 260,000 distinct CDR3 sequences. Sample: blood T cells: a sorted CD56 or NKG2C T cell subset, CD4+ or CD8+ T cells, or bulk PBMC T cells (not recorded which). The TCR was taken from a woman aged 18-70 years in good health.

CDR3 protein: CSARRPGGPIYNEQFF. J is TRBJ2-1 and V is TRBV20-1; TCRdb's D gene call, TRBD2, goes unchecked for lack of DNA. The CDR3 loop spans 16 amino acids. Germline values: CDR1 DFQATT, CDR2 SNEGSKA (reference sequence).